This entry lists 32 T cell receptor beta chains sequenced from one sample in a study of glioma-infiltrating T cells. Using RNA template, CDR3s of TCR alpha and beta were amplified with iRepertoire arm-PCR. TCRdb reanalysed the multiplex PCR reads using MiXCR and keeps one entry per CDR3 protein. The sample lists more than 90,000 distinct CDR3 sequences; 35% to 50% were seen once. Sequenced input: glioma tissue, nonneoplastic brain tissue, or PBMCs (not recorded which). The receptor source for this set is a human donor with low-grade glioma or glioblastoma, undergoing nonglioma brain surgery, or in good health (not recorded which).

As for this clonotype: A read error may account for a junction end that differs from germline. The chain combines TRBV28 with TRBJ1-1; the match to TRBD1 covers 7 bases. Germline V gene lookup returns CDR1 MDHEN and CDR2 SYDVKM. CDR3 length: 14 amino acids. The CDR3 loop is CASRGTVTNTEAFF. As DNA, the CDR3 is TGTGCCAGCAGGGGGACAGTTACGAACACTGAAGCTTTCTTC. Full variable domain (rest looked up from reference TRBV28 and TRBJ1-1): DVKVTQSSRYLVKRTGEKVFLECVQDMDHENMFWYRQDPGLGLRLIYFSYDVKMKEKGDIPEGYSVSREKKERFSLILESASTNQTSMYLCASRGTVTNTEAFFGQGTRLTVV.

This clonotype was seen just once. A read error is likely, as this CDR3 ends without the conserved phenylalanine or tryptophan. The CDR3 DNA reads as TGCAGTGCGCTGGGACTAGCGGATTTACAAGAGACCCAGTACCTC. Protein sequence: CSALGLADLQETQYL. This chain joins TRBV20-1 and TRBJ2-5, with 11 positions matching TRBD2. Trimming took 6 bases from V and 2 from J; bases not matched to a gene: 8. Germline assignment: CDR1 DFQATT and CDR2 SNEGSKA (reference sequence). The CDR3 length is 15 residues.

In this sample, this clonotype turned up many times. The chain carries TRBV18 and TRBJ2-5; no definite D call. Looked up from germline, CDR1 is KGHSH and CDR2 is LQKENI. The CDR3 runs to 11 residues. Trimming removed 3 bases at V and 3 bases at J, with 2 bases between. The CDR3 region is CASSPEETQYF. CDR3 DNA sequence: TGTGCCAGCTCACCGGAAGAGACCCAGTACTTC.

This clonotype was counted at least ten times. The chain joins TRBV19 to TRBJ1-3, with TRBD1 identical over 7 bases. J gave up 2 bases and V 5 bases, and 3 bases lay outside the gene matches. The CDR3 contains 14 residues. Germline CDR1 LNHDA, CDR2 SQIVND (reference sequence). For the CDR3, the DNA is TGTGCCAGTAGTTCCAGGGGGACTGGAAACACCATATATTTT. Translating gives CASSSRGTGNTIYF.

This clonotype was observed at least ten times. The chain uses TRBV7-6 and TRBJ2-2, with TRBD1 as a possible D gene (5 bases). The CDR3 is 18 amino acids. The germline V gene encodes CDR1 SGHVS and CDR2 FNYEAQ. Trimming removed 7 bases at V and 0 bases at J, with 21 bases between. CDR3 region: CASTLTNDRYANTGELFF. The DNA of the CDR3 is TGTGCCAGCACCCTAACCAACGACAGATACGCGAACACCGGGGAGCTGTTTTTT.

In its sample, this clonotype was seen many times. The genes are TRBV2 and TRBJ1-5; perhaps TRBD1 as D (5 bases). Trimming took 1 base from V and 2 from J, leaving 12 bases between them. The germline V gene has CDR1 SNHLY and CDR2 FYNNEI. This CDR3 is 16 amino acids long. Here the CDR3 DNA reads TGTGCCAGCAGTGAAGGGCTGGGGGTTCGCAATCAGCCCCAGCATTTT. As protein: CASSEGLGVRNQPQHF.

With respect to this clonotype: A single base separates this from a much larger clone, so it may be a read error. The chain recombines TRBV7-9 with TRBJ2-2; the D gene is possibly TRBD2 (6 bases). V was trimmed by 2 bases and J by 7 bases, leaving 11 bases between them. The CDR3 covers 14 residues. Germline values: CDR1 SEHNR, CDR2 FQNEAQ (reference sequence). The CDR3 reads CASSLSGDGGELFF. The CDR3 DNA reads as TGTGCCAGCAGCTTATCGGGGGATGGCGGGGAGCTGTTTTTT.

The table lists this clonotype with many counts. The rearrangement uses TRBV6-1 and TRBJ2-7; 8 bases line up with TRBD2. Trimming took 7 bases from V and 0 from J; bases not matched to a gene: 5. The length of the CDR3 is 14 residues. CDR1 is MNHNS, CDR2 SASEGT, per germline. Written as DNA, the CDR3 is TGTGCCAGCACCACAAGCGGGAGCTCCTACGAGCAGTACTTC. This translates into CASTTSGSSYEQYF.

V usage is TRBV7-2 and J usage is TRBJ2-3; tentatively, D is TRBD2 (5 bases). V was trimmed by 2 bases and J by 8 bases, leaving 14 bases between them. CDR1 and CDR2 from the germline V gene are SGHTA and FQGNSA. The CDR3 consists of 14 residues. CDR3 in amino acids: CASSLRLSTGTQYF. The DNA of the CDR3 is TGTGCCAGCAGCTTACGACTAAGCACGGGTACGCAGTATTTT.

A word on this clonotype: This clone may be a read error of a much larger clone one base away. The chain is built from TRBV29-1 and TRBJ2-7; D call uncertain. Germline assignment: CDR1 SQVTM and CDR2 ANQGSEA. V lost 5 bases and J lost 3, with 8 bases in between. The CDR3 has 11 residues. This CDR3 is CSVRADYEQYF. CDR3 DNA sequence: TGCAGCGTTCGGGCAGACTACGAGCAGTACTTC.

The V and J genes are TRBV6-2 or TRBV6-3 and TRBJ2-7; 8 bases match TRBD1. Looked up from germline, CDR1 is MNHEY and CDR2 is SVGEGT. The CDR3 runs 14 residues. V was pared by 6 bases and J by 7 bases, with 11 bases of the junction left unmatched. CDR3 nucleotide sequence: TGTGCCAGCAGGGCAGGACAGGGAGAATGGGAGCAGTACTTC. Amino acids: CASRAGQGEWEQYF.

This chain joins TRBV6-2 or TRBV6-3 and TRBJ2-5; perhaps TRBD2 as D (6 bases). Deletions cut 2 bases from V and 2 bases from J, with 9 bases between. This CDR3 is 14 amino acids long. The V gene's germline CDR1 is MNHEY and CDR2 SVGEGT. Here the CDR3 reads CASSYSGWQETQYF. CDR3 in DNA: TGTGCCAGCAGTTACAGCGGGTGGCAAGAGACCCAGTACTTC.

The chain has TRBV6-1 and TRBJ2-3; 16 bases fit TRBD2. V trimming: 7 bases; J trimming: 2 bases; junction bases outside the gene matches: 12. The CDR3 has 19 residues. CDR1 and CDR2 (germline): MNHNS, SASEGT. CDR3 in DNA: TGTGCCAGCACCAACGCGGGACTAGCGGGAGGGCCCTTCACAGATACGCAGTATTTT. As protein: CASTNAGLAGGPFTDTQYF.

This clonotype showed up just a few times. This may be a read error: a much more frequent sequence differs by one nucleotide. This chain connects TRBV5-1 to TRBJ1-1; D uncertain. There are 15 residues in the CDR3. The V end was cut by 1 base, the J end by 6 bases, with 16 bases between. Germline values: CDR1 SGHRS, CDR2 YFSETQ. In nucleotides, the CDR3 is TGCGCCAGCAGCTTGTCTCTCGGGTTAGACGCTGAAGCTTTCTTT. It encodes CASSLSLGLDAEAFF.

This clonotype showed up many times. The chain joins TRBV7-2 to TRBJ2-5; 7 nucleotides match TRBD1. V gave up 4 bases and J gave up 1 base; unmatched junction bases: 3. The CDR3 is 14 residues long. The germline V gene encodes CDR1 SGHTA and CDR2 FQGNSA. CDR3 sequence reads: CASSSNRGQETQYF. CDR3 nucleotides: TGTGCCAGCAGCTCAAACAGGGGCCAAGAGACCCAGTACTTC.

This clonotype was counted many times. The chain recombines TRBV29-1 with TRBJ1-2; D possibly corresponds to TRBD1 (5 bases). Deletions cut 4 bases from V and 0 bases from J, with 15 bases between. The CDR3 consists of 15 residues. Germline CDR1 and CDR2: SQVTM and ANQGSEA. The CDR3 is CSVGGGVVANYGYTF. CDR3 nucleotide sequence: TGCAGCGTTGGTGGGGGGGTAGTGGCTAACTATGGCTACACCTTC.

As to this clonotype: A read error may explain this, as a much larger clone is one base away. V usage is TRBV7-9 and J usage is TRBJ2-2; weak D call: TRBD1 (6 bases). The CDR3 runs 14 residues. V lost 7 bases to trimming and J lost 5 bases, with 14 bases between them. Germline CDR1 is SEHNR and CDR2 is FQNEAQ (reference sequence). CDR3 sequence (DNA): TGTGCCAGCAACCTTGGGACATTAACCGGGGAGCTGTTTTTT. It encodes CASNLGTLTGELFF. Based on the CDR3 plus reference TRBV7-9 and TRBJ2-2, the full variable domain is DTGVSQNPRHKITKRGQNVTFRCDPISEHNRLYWYRQTLGQGPEFLTYFQNEAQLEKSRLLSDRFSAERPKGSFSTLEIQRTEQGDSAMYLCASNLGTLTGELFFGEGSRLTVL.

The chain joins TRBV25-1 to TRBJ2-3; D perhaps matches TRBD2 (6 bases). Trimming left V 6 bases short and J 4 bases short, with 17 bases between. Looked up from germline, CDR1 is MGHDK and CDR2 is SYGVNS. This CDR3 is 15 amino acids long. CDR3 coding DNA: TGTGCCAGCAGATCCGTGGGGCGGGGTGCAGATACGCAGTATTTT. As protein: CASRSVGRGADTQYF.

There are many counts of this clonotype. V gene TRBV20-1 combines with J gene TRBJ2-5, with 13 bases lining up with TRBD2. The CDR3 is 15 amino acids. J lost 4 bases, V lost 5 bases, and 7 bases had no gene match. CDR1 DFQATT and CDR2 SNEGSKA come from the germline V gene (reference sequence). CDR3 nucleotide sequence: TGCAGTGCTGGCCCCGGACTAGCGGGGGTAGAGACCCAGTACTTC. It encodes CSAGPGLAGVETQYF.

In the case of this clonotype: Sequence at one end of the junction differs from germline and may be a read error. The chain uses TRBV9 and TRBJ1-1; 7 bases match TRBD1. The CDR3 extends over 15 amino acids. CDR1 is SGDLS and CDR2 is YYNGEE in the germline V gene. CDR3 protein: CASSKGQVPLTEASF. As DNA, the CDR3 is TGTGCCAGCAGCAAAGGACAGGTCCCTCTCACCGAAGCTTCCTTT.

This clonotype appeared many times. The chain's CDR3 is CASSLVGGPYNEQFF. CDR3 DNA sequence: TGTGCCAGCAGCTTAGTAGGGGGGCCCTACAATGAGCAGTTCTTC. V is TRBV7-9 and J is TRBJ2-1, with D perhaps matching TRBD1 or TRBD2 (6 bases each). The germline V gene encodes CDR1 SEHNR and CDR2 FQNEAQ (reference sequence). V lost 1 base, J lost 2 bases, and 9 bases lay in between. This CDR3 has 15 residues.

Ten or more counts support this clonotype. The chain is built from TRBV7-9 and TRBJ1-3; D unclear. The CDR3 consists of 16 residues. CDR1 SEHNR and CDR2 FQNEAQ come from the germline V gene (reference sequence). Trimming removed 6 bases from V and 0 bases from J, with 15 bases in between. The CDR3 loop is CASRGQRLISGNTIYF. As DNA, the CDR3 is TGTGCCAGCAGGGGTCAGCGGCTTATCTCTGGAAACACCATATATTTT.

Of note for this clonotype: A read error may produce the germline difference seen at one junction end. The V and J genes are TRBV6-2 or TRBV6-3 and TRBJ1-1; no clear D gene. The CDR3 sequence is 15 residues long. The germline CDR1 and CDR2 sequences are MNHEY and SVGEGT. This CDR3 is CASSYSWAVNTGAFF. In nucleotides, the CDR3 is TGTGCCAGCAGTTATTCATGGGCGGTGAACACTGGAGCTTTCTTT.

Many counts were recorded for this clonotype. The chain employs TRBV12-3 or TRBV12-4 and TRBJ2-3, with 7 bases lining up with TRBD2. V was pared by 0 bases and J by 3 bases, with 3 bases of the junction left unmatched. The CDR3 length is 15 residues. The CDR3 sequence is CASSLAGGLTDTQYF. The CDR3 DNA sequence: TGTGCCAGCAGTTTAGCGGGAGGGTTAACAGATACGCAGTATTTT.

On this clonotype: A read error may be the cause here, since a much bigger clone is one base away. The V call is TRBV27, the J call TRBJ2-5; the D gene is possibly TRBD2 (5 bases). The CDR3 is made up of 15 amino acids. In germline, CDR1 is MNHEY, CDR2 SMNVEV (reference sequence). CDR3: CAGSSIFGGKETQYF. CDR3 nucleotide sequence: TGTGCCGGCAGTTCTATATTCGGAGGAAAGGAGACCCAGTACTTC.

This clonotype was seen repeatedly, ten times or more. The DNA of the CDR3 is TGCAGTGCCAGGACGGCTAGCGGGGTCTACAATGAGCAGTTCTTC. It yields the protein CSARTASGVYNEQFF. The chain combines TRBV20-1 with TRBJ2-1; TRBD2 matches 9 bases. The CDR3 is 15 amino acids. Germline trimming cut 6 bases from V and 3 bases from J; bases unmatched to any gene: 9. CDR1 and CDR2 from the germline V gene are DFQATT and SNEGSKA (reference sequence).

Comment on this clonotype: The conserved phenylalanine or tryptophan normally closing the CDR3 is absent here, so this likely arose from a read error. The limits of the CDR3 on the DNA are not certain, so only TCRdb's listed CDR3 is given. V and J are TRBV20-1 and TRBJ2-1. The germline V gene encodes CDR1 DFQATT and CDR2 SNEGSKA (reference sequence). The CDR3 is made up of 12 amino acids, end residues included. The chain's CDR3 is CRVGQKNQEKFV.

The chain uses TRBV15 and TRBJ2-1; D ambiguous. The CDR3 sequence is 13 residues long. In germline, CDR1 is LNHNV, CDR2 YYDKDF (reference sequence). Trimming cost V 1 base and J 9 bases, with 10 bases left between them. The CDR3 spells CATSRAQNSEQFF. The CDR3 DNA sequence: TGTGCCACCAGCAGAGCCCAGAACAGTGAGCAGTTCTTC.

This clonotype was found once. The chain combines TRBV29-1 with TRBJ2-1; 7 positions agree with TRBD2. This CDR3 spans 15 amino acids. Germline V CDR1 and CDR2: SQVTM, ANQGSEA. The V gene end was trimmed by 8 bases and the J gene end by 10 bases; junction bases not matched to a gene: 20. The CDR3 spells CSFRILAVTDREQFF. In DNA form, the CDR3 reads TGCAGCTTTAGAATTCTAGCGGTGACTGATCGCGAGCAGTTCTTC.

A remark on this clonotype: A read error is possible here, since a much larger clone lies one base away. The J gene is TRBJ2-1, the V gene TRBV6-1; the D gene is possibly TRBD2 (6 bases). This CDR3 is built from 14 residues. Germline CDR1 reads MNHNS; CDR2 reads SASEGT. CDR3 nucleotides: TGTGCCATCAGGACCGGGACTTACTACAATAAGCAGTTCTTC. As protein: CAIRTGTYYNKQFF.

V gene TRBV11-1 combines with J gene TRBJ2-1, with D possibly TRBD2 on 5 matching bases. CDR3 length: 14 amino acids. V gave up 1 base and J gave up 6 bases, with 10 bases separating them. Germline V gives CDR1 SGHAT, CDR2 FQDESV (reference sequence). The CDR3 is CASSLELRGNEQFF. CDR3 nucleotide sequence: TGTGCCAGCAGCTTAGAACTTCGGGGCAATGAGCAGTTCTTC.

This clonotype was observed at least ten times. This chain joins TRBV11-2 and TRBJ2-1; D not certain. CDR1 and CDR2 (germline): SGHAT, FQNNGV. This CDR3 comprises 16 residues. Trimming left V 1 base short and J 7 bases short, with 17 bases between. Written as DNA, the CDR3 is TGTGCCAGCAGCTTAGTCGTGTACTCAAACCGGAATGAGCAGTTCTTC. This sequence encodes CASSLVVYSNRNEQFF.